The 21 T cell receptor beta chains below all came from one sample that was sequenced in a study of graft-versus-host responses after intestinal transplantation. Sequenced by immunoSEQ multiplex PCR; TCRdb stores in-frame clones only, minus some. The sample records 45,000 to 60,000 clones, approximately 95% being singletons. Antigen specificity for these receptors is unknown. Sequenced material: unstimulated CD8+ T cells sorted from spleen or lymph node cells, taken before transplant. The receptor set was obtained from a human donor who was the organ donor for an intestinal transplant.

The rearrangement uses TRBV11-2 and TRBJ1-2; 9 nucleotides match TRBD1. CDR1 SGHAT and CDR2 FQNNGV come from the germline V gene. The J segment lost 4 bases and the V segment lost 0 bases, leaving 6 bases of the junction unmatched. The CDR3 has 16 residues. CDR3: CASSLEVTGGFYGYTF. CDR3 bases: TGTGCCAGCAGCTTAGAAGTAACAGGGGGCTTCTATGGCTACACCTTC.

The chain links TRBV7-2 to TRBJ2-7; D is possibly TRBD1 (5 bases). The V gene lost 2 bases and the J gene lost 3 bases, with 14 bases spanning the gap. CDR1 and CDR2 (germline): SGHTA, FQGNSA. The length of the CDR3 is 15 residues. The CDR3 DNA follows: TGTGCCAGCAGCTTAACGACAGCCGCTGTCTACGAGCAGTACTTC. It codes for CASSLTTAAVYEQYF. Drawing the rest from reference TRBV7-2 and TRBJ2-7, the complete variable domain is GAGVSQSPSNKVTEKGKDVELRCDPISGHTALYWYRQSLGQGLEFLIYFQGNSAPDKSGLPSDRFSAERTGGSVSTLTIQRTQQEDSAVYLCASSLTTAAVYEQYFGPGTRLTVT.

CDR3 amino acids: CASSVSPGDYGYTF. CDR3 bases: TGTGCCAGCAGCGTATCGCCAGGGGACTATGGCTACACCTTC. The chain combines TRBV9 with TRBJ1-2, with TRBD1 as a possible D gene (6 bases). This CDR3 is built from 14 residues. Germline loops: CDR1 SGDLS, CDR2 YYNGEE. V was shortened by 1 base and J by 3 bases, with 10 bases between the two germline ends.

This chain links TRBV7-6 with TRBJ2-3; 9 nucleotides align to TRBD2. Germline CDR1 reads SGHVS; CDR2 reads FNYEAQ. The V gene end was trimmed by 5 bases and the J gene end by 4 bases; junction bases not matched to a gene: 10. The CDR3 is 16 residues long. CDR3 amino acids: CASSQGTSPPSDTQYF. CDR3 coding DNA: TGTGCCAGCAGCCAAGGGACTAGCCCCCCGTCAGATACGCAGTATTTT. The complete variable domain, with remaining parts taken from reference TRBV7-6 and TRBJ2-3, reads GAGVSQSPRYKVTKRGQDVALRCDPISGHVSLYWYRQALGQGPEFLTYFNYEAQQDKSGLPNDRFSAERPEGSISTLTIQRTEQRDSAMYRCASSQGTSPPSDTQYFGPGTRLTVL.

The rearrangement uses TRBV13 and TRBJ2-3, with 10 positions matching TRBD1. Trimming removed 5 bases from V and 5 bases from J; junction bases left unmatched: 13. The CDR3 has 17 amino acids. Germline loops: CDR1 PRHDT, CDR2 FYEKMQ (reference sequence). CDR3 DNA: TGTGCCAGCAGCCATCAATTAGGGACAGGGGATAAAGATACGCAGTATTTT. It translates to CASSHQLGTGDKDTQYF.

J is TRBJ2-7 and V is TRBV14, with TRBD2 matching over 8 bases. The CDR3 has 14 residues. Per germline, CDR1 SGHDN and CDR2 FVKESK. J lost 5 bases, V lost 1 base, and 4 bases had no gene match. DNA for the CDR3: TGTGCCAGCAGCCAAGGGCTAGCGGGCCACGAGCAGTACTTC. Protein product: CASSQGLAGHEQYF. The entire variable domain, with the rest obtained from reference TRBV14 and TRBJ2-7, is as follows: EAGVTQFPSHSVIEKGQTVTLRCDPISGHDNLYWYRRVMGKEIKFLLHFVKESKQDESGMPNNRFLAERTGGTYSTLKVQPAELEDSGVYFCASSQGLAGHEQYFGPGTRLTVT.

V gene TRBV6-5 combines with J gene TRBJ2-1; the D gene is possibly TRBD2 (5 bases). Germline V gene sequence: CDR1 MNHEY, CDR2 SVGAGI. The length of the CDR3 is 13 residues. For the CDR3, the DNA is TGTGCGAGCGGACCGAGCTGCTACAATGAGCAGTTCTTC. It translates to CASGPSCYNEQFF.

The V gene is TRBV7-8, the J gene TRBJ2-7; no definite D call. Germline CDR1 and CDR2: SGHVS and FQNEAQ. This CDR3 has 13 amino acids. The ends were cut back, 2 bases at V and 1 base at J, with 6 bases in the middle. CDR3 loop: CASSLTRSYEQYF. CDR3 nucleotide sequence: TGTGCCAGCAGCTTAACACGGTCCTACGAGCAGTACTTC. Looking up the rest from reference TRBV7-8 and TRBJ2-7 gives the full variable domain: GAGVSQSPRYKVAKRGQDVALRCDPISGHVSLFWYQQALGQGPEFLTYFQNEAQLDKSGLPSDRFFAERPEGSVSTLKIQRTQQEDSAVYLCASSLTRSYEQYFGPGTRLTVT.

The chain combines TRBV19 with TRBJ2-7, with 8 bases that match TRBD1. With 9 bases clipped from V and 5 bases from J, the junction kept 15 bases outside the gene matches. The CDR3 has 15 amino acids. Germline CDR1 reads LNHDA; CDR2 reads SQIVND (reference sequence). The CDR3 bases are TGTGCCAGCTCAAGGGCCCCCCAGGGGGCGGACGAGCAGTACTTC. The encoded protein is CASSRAPQGADEQYF.

This chain links TRBV18 with TRBJ2-5; 11 bases match TRBD2. Germline values: CDR1 KGHSH, CDR2 LQKENI. The CDR3 length is 15 residues. V was pared by 4 bases and J by 3 bases, with 4 bases of the junction left unmatched. The CDR3 sequence: CASSLLTSGEETQYF. As DNA, the CDR3 is TGTGCCAGCTCACTACTGACTAGCGGGGAAGAGACCCAGTACTTC.

The V gene is TRBV30, the J gene TRBJ1-6; D not resolved. CDR1 and CDR2 (germline): GTSNPN, SVGIG (reference sequence). This CDR3 contains 14 residues. Trimming stripped 3 bases from V and 8 bases from J, with 14 bases between. The CDR3 protein is CAWRYPSDDSPLHF. DNA of the CDR3: TGTGCCTGGAGGTATCCTTCCGACGATTCACCCCTCCACTTT.

The chain has TRBV7-9 and TRBJ1-1; D ambiguous. This CDR3 is 11 amino acids long. The V end lost 5 bases, the J end lost 10 bases, and 11 bases lay between the germline ends. In germline, CDR1 is SEHNR, CDR2 FQNEAQ (reference sequence). The CDR3 protein is CASSDLDGAFF. For the CDR3, the DNA is TGTGCCAGCAGCGATCTTGATGGAGCTTTCTTT.

This clone appeared a single time. The V call is TRBV29-1, the J call TRBJ2-3, with D hard to call. CDR3 length: 15 residues. Germline V lookup: CDR1 SQVTM, CDR2 ANQGSEA. The germline V and J ends were trimmed by 3 bases and 2 bases, with 15 bases remaining between them. The CDR3 nucleotides read TGCAGCGTTGAGGGCGACCTCACCATCACAGATACGCAGTATTTT. It yields the protein CSVEGDLTITDTQYF.

Concerning this clone itself: At one of its ends the junction is not consistent with the germline gene, which may arise from a read error. The rearrangement links TRBV28 to TRBJ2-7; 7 bases match TRBD1. Germline V lookup: CDR1 MDHEN, CDR2 SYDVKM. This CDR3 has 15 amino acids. In DNA form, the CDR3 reads TGTGCCGGCAGTTTAGGGCTGACAGGGACCTACGAGCAGTACTTC. It specifies CAGSLGLTGTYEQYF. Drawing the rest from reference TRBV28 and TRBJ2-7, the complete variable domain is DVKVTQSSRYLVKRTGEKVFLECVQDMDHENMFWYRQDPGLGLRLIYFSYDVKMKEKGDIPEGYSVSREKKERFSLILESASTNQTSMYLCAGSLGLTGTYEQYFGPGTRLTVT.

The V and J genes are TRBV7-9 and TRBJ2-2; the match to TRBD2 covers 7 bases. Germline V gene sequence: CDR1 SEHNR, CDR2 FQNEAQ (reference sequence). The junction had 6 bases not matched to a gene; V was cut back by 5 bases and J by 3 bases. The CDR3 length is 15 residues. The CDR3 DNA reads TGTGCCAGCAGCCCGCCCAGCGGGGACACCGGGGAGCTGTTTTTT. It codes for CASSPPSGDTGELFF.

A single count supports this clone. The gene calls are TRBV6-6 and TRBJ2-3, with 9 bases matching TRBD2. Per the germline V gene, CDR1 is MNHNY and CDR2 is SVGAGI (reference sequence). The V segment lost 5 bases and the J segment 6 bases; nucleotides outside the gene matches: 12. CDR3 length equals 16 residues. The CDR3, as DNA: TGTGCCAGCAGTCGTCATCTAGCGGGGAAGGAGGATACGCAGTATTTT. Amino acids: CASSRHLAGKEDTQYF.

The chain uses TRBV6-5 and TRBJ1-1; no clear D gene. CDR1 MNHEY and CDR2 SVGAGI come from the germline V gene. The CDR3 contains 13 residues. V shed 6 bases and J shed 0 bases, with 8 bases lying between them. The CDR3 nucleotides are TGTGCCAGCAGGGCGACGGTGAACACTGAAGCTTTCTTT. Encoded protein: CASRATVNTEAFF.

This chain uses TRBV4-1 with TRBJ2-5; D remains unclear. The J call may be faulty, since TRBJ2-7 better matches the DNA end. Germline CDR1 MGHRA, CDR2 YSYEKL. This CDR3 comprises 13 residues. In DNA, the CDR3 is TGCGCCAGCAGCCAGGGTCGCTCCTACGAGCAGTACTTC. Translation: CASSQGRSYEQYF.

The chain joins TRBV11-2 to TRBJ2-7; 7 bases are a match to TRBD1. V lost 4 bases to trimming and J lost 5 bases; unmatched junction nucleotides: 8. The CDR3 is 14 residues long. Germline loops: CDR1 SGHAT, CDR2 FQNNGV. Written as DNA, the CDR3 is TGTGCCAGCAGCTCGGGCAGGGGGTTCGACGAGCAGTACTTC. This translates into CASSSGRGFDEQYF. The complete variable domain, with remaining parts taken from reference TRBV11-2 and TRBJ2-7, reads EAGVAQSPRYKIIEKRQSVAFWCNPISGHATLYWYQQILGQGPKLLIQFQNNGVVDDSQLPKDRFSAERLKGVDSTLKIQPAKLEDSAVYLCASSSGRGFDEQYFGPGTRLTVT.

CDR3 loop: CASRNADTFSETQYF. CDR3 sequence (DNA): TGTGCCAGCAGAAATGCAGACACTTTCTCTGAGACCCAGTACTTC. This chain uses TRBV21-1 with TRBJ2-5; the tabulated D call, TRBD1, remains unverified against the DNA. TRBV21-1 is recorded as a pseudogene. The CDR3 runs 15 residues.

This clone was recorded only once. The chain links TRBV11-2 to TRBJ1-4; possibly TRBD1 for D (6 bases). The CDR3 length is 15 residues. The germline V and J ends were trimmed by 5 bases and 0 bases, with 10 bases remaining between them. Germline V gives CDR1 SGHAT, CDR2 FQNNGV. This chain's CDR3 is CASSPTGPTNEKLFF. CDR3 nucleotides: TGTGCCAGCAGCCCTACAGGGCCAACTAATGAAAAACTGTTTTTT.